This entry lists 13 T cell receptor beta chains sequenced from one sample in a study of T cells in Graves' hyperthyroidism and ophthalmopathy. It was RNA transcripts that yielded the amplified TCR beta CDR3 regions. TCR CDR3 regions were first amplified by RT-PCR with HTBI primers. Via MiXCR, TCRdb re-called the multiplex PCR reads, giving one row per CDR3 protein. The repertoire consists of approximately 720,000 distinct CDR3 sequences, with roughly a sixth occurring once and the leading ten covering approximately 16%. Sequencing was done on a sample of blood. All receptors come from a woman in her 50s with Graves' hyperthyroidism that later progressed to Graves' ophthalmopathy.

The chain recombines TRBV20-1 with TRBJ2-3, with 7 bases lining up with TRBD2. Trimming at V came to 3 bases and at J to 4 bases, leaving 4 bases not matched to a gene. This CDR3 contains 13 residues. Germline V lookup: CDR1 DFQATT, CDR2 SNEGSKA (reference sequence). CDR3 sequence reads: CSARRELADTQYF. Here the CDR3 DNA reads TGCAGTGCTAGGCGGGAGCTAGCAGATACGCAGTATTTT.

This clonotype was counted between two and nine times. The V call is TRBV10-3, the J call TRBJ2-7; unclear D gene. Deletions cut 3 bases from V and 3 bases from J, with 6 bases between. The length of the CDR3 is 12 residues. CDR1 ENHRY and CDR2 SYGVKD come from the germline V gene. The CDR3 sequence: CAISEEDYEQYF. The DNA for the CDR3 is TGTGCCATCAGTGAAGAGGACTACGAGCAGTACTTC.

This clonotype was counted a few times. V gene TRBV2 combines with J gene TRBJ1-1, with D possibly matching TRBD1 (5 bases). The CDR3 runs to 13 residues. CDR1 is SNHLY and CDR2 is FYNNEI in the germline V gene. V lost 6 bases and J 0 bases, leaving 8 bases between the germline ends. The CDR3 DNA is TGTGCCAGCAGGACAGCTATGAACACTGAAGCTTTCTTT. Protein sequence: CASRTAMNTEAFF.

This clonotype was counted at least ten times. The chain couples TRBV11-2 to TRBJ1-2; D remains unclear. The CDR3 is 13 residues long. V was pared by 6 bases and J by 4 bases, with 12 bases between. Per germline, CDR1 SGHAT and CDR2 FQNNGV. The CDR3 DNA is TGTGCCAGCAGTTTCGACCTTTCCTATGGCTACACCTTC. Translating it yields CASSFDLSYGYTF.

Many counts were recorded for this clonotype. V gene TRBV18 combines with J gene TRBJ1-1, with a weak D call TRBD1 (6 bases). V was clipped by 6 bases and J by 4 bases, with 15 bases between them. CDR3 length: 14 amino acids. The germline V gene encodes CDR1 KGHSH and CDR2 LQKENI. CDR3 coding DNA: TGTGCCAGCTCCCGAGAGGGAGGGGGCACTGAAGCTTTCTTT. It yields the protein CASSREGGGTEAFF.

The table lists this clonotype with many counts. The genes are TRBV7-9 and TRBJ2-7; 7 bases map to TRBD1. Germline lookup yields CDR1 SEHNR and CDR2 FQNEAQ (reference sequence). There are 14 residues in the CDR3. J lost 1 base, V lost 2 bases, and 2 bases had no gene match. For the CDR3, the DNA is TGTGCCAGCAGCTTAAGGGGACAGTCCTACGAGCAGTACTTC. Its translation is CASSLRGQSYEQYF.

This clonotype occurred many times. The chain employs TRBV7-2 and TRBJ1-1; 9 bases are shared with TRBD1. The CDR3 is 15 amino acids. V shed 7 bases, J shed 4 bases, and the junction held 10 bases outside the gene matches. The germline V gene has CDR1 SGHTA and CDR2 FQGNSA. CDR3 protein: CASTALQGAGTEAFF. The CDR3 DNA follows: TGTGCCAGCACTGCATTACAGGGGGCTGGCACTGAAGCTTTCTTT.

This clonotype appeared a few times. The chain carries TRBV19 and TRBJ1-5; TRBD1 aligns across 7 bases. V gave up 1 base and J gave up 7 bases; unmatched junction bases: 1. Germline assignment: CDR1 LNHDA and CDR2 SQIVND (reference sequence). The length of the CDR3 is 13 residues. The CDR3, as DNA: TGTGCCAGTAGTATAGGACAGGGCCAGCCCCAGCATTTT. Its protein product is CASSIGQGQPQHF.

The CDR3 bases are TGTGCCAGCAGTTTAAATAGGGAGCTGTTTTTT. Translated: CASSLNRELFF. V gene TRBV12-3 or TRBV12-4 combines with J gene TRBJ2-2; D gene unclear. The germline V and J ends were trimmed by 2 bases and 9 bases, with 4 bases remaining between them. The CDR3 totals 11 residues.

The chain couples TRBV11-1 to TRBJ2-3, with D perhaps TRBD1 (5 bases). Germline-derived CDR1 and CDR2 are SGHAT and FQDESV (reference sequence). The CDR3 is made up of 21 amino acids. Trimming stripped 7 bases from V and 0 bases from J, with 32 bases between. The CDR3 DNA is TGTGCCAGCAACCCCTTAGGGGCCCGACAGCTAAAGACTCCGAGCACAGATACGCAGTATTTT. Translated, it gives CASNPLGARQLKTPSTDTQYF.

The genes are TRBV25-1 and TRBJ1-1, with TRBD1 matching over 8 bases. Germline V gene data show CDR1 as MGHDK and CDR2 as SYGVNS. Trimming took 4 bases from V and 1 from J; bases not matched to a gene: 8. CDR3 length: 16 amino acids. CDR3 sequence reads: CASSARVGTGNTEAFF. The CDR3 bases are TGTGCCAGCAGTGCCAGGGTTGGGACAGGGAACACTGAAGCTTTCTTT. The entire variable domain, with the rest obtained from reference TRBV25-1 and TRBJ1-1, is as follows: EADIYQTPRYLVIGTGKKITLECSQTMGHDKMYWYQQDPGMELHLIHYSYGVNSTEKGDLSSESTVSRIRTEHFPLTLESARPSHTSQYLCASSARVGTGNTEAFFGQGTRLTVV.

This clonotype was counted only a few times. The rearrangement uses TRBV6-1 and TRBJ2-7; 11 bases fit TRBD1. Germline trimming cut 5 bases from V and 3 bases from J; bases unmatched to any gene: 6. There are 15 residues in the CDR3. Germline lookup yields CDR1 MNHNS and CDR2 SASEGT. CDR3 DNA sequence: TGTGCCAGCAGTTCGAGGGGGACAGGGGGCTACGAGCAGTACTTC. Protein product: CASSSRGTGGYEQYF.

This clonotype was recorded a few times. This chain's CDR3 is CASSDMGGGRRDTQYF. The CDR3 region has the DNA TGTGCCAGCAGCGACATGGGGGGGGGGCGTAGAGATACGCAGTATTTT. This sequence joins TRBV6-2 or TRBV6-3 and TRBJ2-3; TRBD2 might be the D (7 bases). The germline V gene has CDR1 MNHEY and CDR2 SVGEGT. Trimming pared 6 bases from V and 5 bases from J, leaving 21 bases between. CDR3 size: 16 residues.